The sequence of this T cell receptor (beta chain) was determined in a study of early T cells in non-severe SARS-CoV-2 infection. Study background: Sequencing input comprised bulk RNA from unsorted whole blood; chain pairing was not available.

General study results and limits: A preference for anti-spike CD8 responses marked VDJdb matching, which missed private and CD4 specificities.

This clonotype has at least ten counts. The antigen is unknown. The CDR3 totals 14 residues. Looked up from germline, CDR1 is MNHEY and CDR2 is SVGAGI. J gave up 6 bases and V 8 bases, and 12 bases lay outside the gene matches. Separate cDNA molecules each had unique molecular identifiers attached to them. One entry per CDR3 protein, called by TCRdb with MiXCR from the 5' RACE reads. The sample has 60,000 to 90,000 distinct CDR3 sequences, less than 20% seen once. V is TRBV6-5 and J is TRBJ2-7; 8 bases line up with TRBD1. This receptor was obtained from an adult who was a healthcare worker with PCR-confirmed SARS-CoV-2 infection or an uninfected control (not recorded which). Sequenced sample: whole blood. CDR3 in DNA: TGTGCCAGCGGCCGGACAGGGATTACAGGCGAGCAGTACTTC. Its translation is CASGRTGITGEQYF.